This T cell receptor (beta chain) emerged from a study of blood T cell repertoires in COVID-19. Turning to the study itself: Specimens from acute and convalescent COVID-19 originated in the United States, Italy and Spain. T cells, B-cell-depleted T cells, or PBMCs supplied cDNA or gDNA.

The CDR3 runs to 15 residues. The V and J ends lost 9 bases and 1 base respectively, with 18 bases between them. The germline V gene has CDR1 LNHDA and CDR2 SQIVND (reference sequence). Per the original methods: Amplification from reference gene primers served as the basis for estimated nucleated cell counts. TCRdb's table, derived via immunoSEQ multiplex PCR, lists solely in-frame clones and lacks some. D and trimming were read from the DNA, whereas the V and J calls and clone size are those reported in that table. Among around 300,000 clones listed, around 89% were seen once. This TCR derives from a woman aged 40 to 50 with acute or convalescent COVID-19. The V and J genes are TRBV19 and TRBJ1-2; D gene ambiguous. Sequencing input: peripheral blood. The CDR3 sequence: CASISTENYNYGYTF. As DNA, the CDR3 is TGTGCCAGCATCTCCACAGAAAATTATAACTATGGCTACACCTTC.